The subject of this entry is one T cell receptor beta chain. What it recognizes is unknown. This entry comes from a study of T cell responses to AZD1222 COVID-19 vaccine. General study findings and limits: The breadth and depth of Spike-specific TCRs increased once two AZD1222 doses had been given. Donors were chiefly white British, with a greater number of females, and clonal diversity was perhaps underestimated. Samples come after the peak T cell response, not at day 14.

Using immunoSEQ multiplex PCR, the repertoire was profiled, and TCRdb retains in-frame clones only, with some absent. The table includes some 200,000 clones, roughly 93% detected once. Germline V gene lookup returns CDR1 LGHNT and CDR2 FRNRAP. The CDR3 covers 13 residues. V lost 7 bases and J lost 3, with 13 bases in between. The input for sequencing was peripheral blood, taken on day 0 of AZD1222 vaccination. This chain uses TRBV12-5 with TRBJ2-7, with D perhaps TRBD2 (6 bases). The clonotype was recovered from an adult in good health. CDR3 protein: CASARDSNYEQYF. CDR3 coding DNA: TGTGCTAGTGCCCGGGACTCCAACTACGAGCAGTACTTC.